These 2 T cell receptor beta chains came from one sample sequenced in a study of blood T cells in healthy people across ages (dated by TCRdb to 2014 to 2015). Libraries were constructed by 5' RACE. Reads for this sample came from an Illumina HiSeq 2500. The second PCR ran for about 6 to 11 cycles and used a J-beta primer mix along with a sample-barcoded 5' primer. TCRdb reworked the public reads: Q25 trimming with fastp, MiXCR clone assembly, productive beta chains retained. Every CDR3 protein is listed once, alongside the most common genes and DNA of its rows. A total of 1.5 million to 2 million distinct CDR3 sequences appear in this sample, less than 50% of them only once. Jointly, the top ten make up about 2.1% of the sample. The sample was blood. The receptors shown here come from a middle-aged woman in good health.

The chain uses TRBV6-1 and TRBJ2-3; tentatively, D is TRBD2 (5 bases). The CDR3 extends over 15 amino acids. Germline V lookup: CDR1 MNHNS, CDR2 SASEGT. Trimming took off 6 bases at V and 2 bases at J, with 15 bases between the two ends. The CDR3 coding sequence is TGTGCCAGCAGCACAGCGGTTCTCCCCACAGATACGCAGTATTTT. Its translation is CASSTAVLPTDTQYF.

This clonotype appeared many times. The DNA of the CDR3 is TGTGCCAGCAGCTTCACAGGGGGCCTTGACATTCAGTACTTC. Protein sequence: CASSFTGGLDIQYF. V usage is TRBV7-3 and J usage is TRBJ2-4, with 9 bases fitting TRBD1. The CDR3 loop spans 14 amino acids. V lost 3 bases, J lost 8 bases, and 5 bases stayed unmatched. The germline V gene has CDR1 SGHTA and CDR2 FQGTGA. Variable domain in full (rest from reference TRBV7-3 and TRBJ2-4): GAGVSQTPSNKVTEKGKYVELRCDPISGHTALYWYRQSLGQGPEFLIYFQGTGAADDSGLPNDRFFAVRPEGSVSTLKIQRTERGDSAVYLCASSFTGGLDIQYFGAGTRLSVL.